The T cell receptor (beta chain) described here comes from a study of cytomegalovirus exposure and HLA in healthy donors. Findings of the study overall: A later analysis by the authors found several of the most significant clusters apparently linked to common viral pathogens.

Concerning this clone itself: The antigen remains undetermined.

The CDR3 sequence is 16 residues long. CDR1 is MGHRA, CDR2 YSYEKL, per germline. Trimming stripped 1 base from V and 8 bases from J, with 20 bases between. PCR involved 60 Vbeta and 13 Jbeta primers. The table came from immunoSEQ multiplex PCR; TCRdb's copy has only in-frame clones and leaves some out. The data contain around 53,000 clones, around 80% of them seen just once; the ten biggest clones take up about 3.1%. Material for sequencing was PBMCs. This clonotype originated in a man aged 50-59 years in good health and CMV-seronegative. The gene calls are TRBV4-1 and TRBJ1-2; possible D gene TRBD1, 6 bases. In DNA, the CDR3 is TGCGCCAGCAGCCAAGGAGGGGGACTACCGGTACTCGGCTACACCTTC. Translating it yields CASSQGGGLPVLGYTF.